Below are 6 T cell receptor beta chains sequenced from a single sample in a study of tumor and adjacent non-tumor tissue in lung cancer. TCRbeta libraries were built with three rounds of nested PCR, modified from ARM-PCR. TCRdb recomputed calls from the multiplex PCR reads with MiXCR, one row per CDR3 protein. The sample carries more than 35,000 distinct CDR3 sequences, roughly two thirds recorded once. This sample's RNA came from whole unsorted tissue. More than 3 cm separated this lung sample from the edge of the tumor. Sequences were obtained from distant non-tumor lung tissue. The receptors here all came from a woman in her 40s with non-small cell lung cancer.

On this clonotype itself: Being one base from a much bigger clone, this may be a read error. The J gene is TRBJ2-1, the V gene TRBV6-1, with 9 bases fitting TRBD2. The ends lost 5 bases at V and 6 bases at J; junction bases unmatched: 11. The CDR3 totals 16 residues. Germline V CDR1 and CDR2: MNHNS, SASEGT. The DNA of the CDR3 is TGTGCCAGCAGTACTAGTGGCGGGGGGGCCAGCAATGAGCAGTTCTTC. Protein product: CASSTSGGGASNEQFF.

For this clonotype: One end of the junction varies from germline; a read error may be responsible. This rearrangement joins TRBV11-2 to TRBJ2-2; TRBD2 is a possible D gene (5 bases). The CDR3 is 13 amino acids. Looked up from germline, CDR1 is SGHAT and CDR2 is FQNNGV. The chain's CDR3 is CASRLAQTGKLFF. The CDR3 nucleotides read TGCGCCAGCAGACTGGCGCAGACCGGGAAGCTGTTTTTT.

This chain links TRBV20-1 with TRBJ1-5, with unresolved D. The CDR3 sequence is 14 residues long. CDR1 is DFQATT, CDR2 SNEGSKA, per germline (reference sequence). Trimming stripped 0 bases from V and 8 bases from J, with 14 bases between. Written as DNA, the CDR3 is TGCAGTGCTAGAGATCTCGGGGAACGGGAGCCCCAGCATTTT. It is translated as CSARDLGEREPQHF.

V gene TRBV10-3 combines with J gene TRBJ1-2; the D gene is possibly TRBD1 (5 bases). Germline CDR1 reads ENHRY; CDR2 reads SYGVKD. V was trimmed by 0 bases and J by 4 bases, leaving 15 bases between them. The CDR3 totals 16 residues. CDR3 DNA sequence: TGTGCCATCAGTGAGTCGCGCCTAGGGGACGCCTATGGCTACACCTTC. Its translation: CAISESRLGDAYGYTF.

This clonotype occurred many times. V and J are TRBV28 and TRBJ2-1, with D perhaps TRBD1 (6 bases). Germline V gives CDR1 MDHEN, CDR2 SYDVKM. The CDR3 runs to 12 residues. V shed 5 bases and J shed 6 bases, with 8 bases lying between them. The CDR3 coding sequence is TGTGCCAGCAGTAGGGGGTTCAATGAGCAGTTCTTC. Translated, it gives CASSRGFNEQFF.

In its sample, this clonotype was seen a few times. The V and J genes are TRBV18 and TRBJ1-2; 10 bases agree with TRBD1. From germline, CDR1 is KGHSH and CDR2 LQKENI. CDR3 size: 14 residues. V gave up 3 bases and J gave up 6 bases; unmatched junction bases: 4. The CDR3 DNA reads TGTGCCAGCTCACCCGGACAGGGGGTGGATGGCTACACCTTC. Amino acid sequence: CASSPGQGVDGYTF.